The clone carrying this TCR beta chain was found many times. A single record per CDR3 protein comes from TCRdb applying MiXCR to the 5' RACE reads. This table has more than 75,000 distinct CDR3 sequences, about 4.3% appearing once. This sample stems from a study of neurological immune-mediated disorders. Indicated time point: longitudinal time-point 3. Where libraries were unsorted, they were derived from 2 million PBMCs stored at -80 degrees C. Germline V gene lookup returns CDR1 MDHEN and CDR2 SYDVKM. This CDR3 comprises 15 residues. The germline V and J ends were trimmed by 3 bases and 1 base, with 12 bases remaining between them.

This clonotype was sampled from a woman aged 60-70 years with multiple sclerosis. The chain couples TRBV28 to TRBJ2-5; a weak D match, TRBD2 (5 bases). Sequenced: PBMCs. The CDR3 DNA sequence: TGTGCCAGCAGTTTTCTGGCGGGTGGCCAAGAGACCCAGTACTTC. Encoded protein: CASSFLAGGQETQYF.